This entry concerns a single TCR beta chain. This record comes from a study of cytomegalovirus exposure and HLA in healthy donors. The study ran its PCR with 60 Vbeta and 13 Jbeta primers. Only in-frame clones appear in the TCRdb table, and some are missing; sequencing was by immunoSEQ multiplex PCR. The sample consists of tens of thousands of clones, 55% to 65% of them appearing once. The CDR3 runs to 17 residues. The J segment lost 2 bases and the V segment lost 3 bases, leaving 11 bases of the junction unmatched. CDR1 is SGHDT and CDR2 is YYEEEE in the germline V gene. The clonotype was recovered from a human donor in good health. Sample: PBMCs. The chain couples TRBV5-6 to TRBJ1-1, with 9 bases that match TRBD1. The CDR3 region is CASSSRGTGSINTEAFF. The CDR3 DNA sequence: TGTGCCAGCAGCTCGCGGGGGACAGGGTCGATTAACACTGAAGCTTTCTTT.